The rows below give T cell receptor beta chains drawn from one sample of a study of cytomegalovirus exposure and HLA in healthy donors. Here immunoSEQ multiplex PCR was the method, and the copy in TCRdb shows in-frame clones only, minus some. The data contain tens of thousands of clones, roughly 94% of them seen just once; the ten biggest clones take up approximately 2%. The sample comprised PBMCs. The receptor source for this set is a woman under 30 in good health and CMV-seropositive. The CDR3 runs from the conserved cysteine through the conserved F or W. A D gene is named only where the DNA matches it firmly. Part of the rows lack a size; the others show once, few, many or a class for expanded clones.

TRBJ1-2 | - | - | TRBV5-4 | TGTGCCAGCAGCTTGGGGGGGGGCCCGGTGTATGGCTACACCTTC | CASSLGGGPVYGYTF
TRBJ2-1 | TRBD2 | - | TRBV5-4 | TGTGCCAGCAGCTCGACTAGCGATGAGCAGTTCTTC | CASSSTSDEQFF
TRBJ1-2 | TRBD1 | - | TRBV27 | TGTGCCAGCAGGTCAGGGGGGAATGGCTACACCTTC | CASRSGGNGYTF
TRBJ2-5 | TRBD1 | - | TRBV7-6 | TGTGCCAGCAGCCTTGGGACAGAGAAACAAGAGACCCAGTACTTC | CASSLGTEKQETQYF
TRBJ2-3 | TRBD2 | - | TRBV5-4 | TGTGCCAGCAGCAAGGGACTAGCGGCGGAGGATACGCAGTATTTT | CASSKGLAAEDTQYF
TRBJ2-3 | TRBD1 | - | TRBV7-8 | TGTGCCAGCAGCTTAGCGGGGACAGGGGTACAAGATACGCAGTATTTT | CASSLAGTGVQDTQYF
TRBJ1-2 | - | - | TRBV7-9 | TGTGCCAGCATCGCTGGCCCCGGAGGGGACGATGGCTACACCTTC | CASIAGPGGDDGYTF
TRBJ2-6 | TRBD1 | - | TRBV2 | TGTGCCAGCAGTCCGTTTCCCGACCAGGGGGCGCTGGGGGCCAACGTCCTGACTTTC | CASSPFPDQGALGANVLTF
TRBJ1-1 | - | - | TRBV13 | TGTGCCAGCAGCCCCTATTCGGGGGGATCTGAAGCTTTCTTT | CASSPYSGGSEAFF
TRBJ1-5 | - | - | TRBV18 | TGTGCCAGCTCAAGAGACGGGGGCAATCAGCCCCAGCATTTT | CASSRDGGNQPQHF
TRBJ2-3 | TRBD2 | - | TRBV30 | TGTGCCTGGAGTGTACAAAGCGGGGGGGGAGATACGCAGTATTTT | CAWSVQSGGGDTQYF
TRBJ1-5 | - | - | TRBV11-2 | TGTGCCAGCAGCTTAGGCCAGGGGCGGCCCCAGCATTTT | CASSLGQGRPQHF
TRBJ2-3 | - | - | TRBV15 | TGTGCCACCAGTCGGTCATTTGGTGACACAGATACGCAGTATTTT | CATSRSFGDTDTQYF
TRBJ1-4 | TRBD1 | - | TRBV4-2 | TGTGCCAGCAGCCACCAGACAGGGCTTCAGGAAAAACTGTTTTTT | CASSHQTGLQEKLFF
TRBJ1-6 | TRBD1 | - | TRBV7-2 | TGTGCCAGCAGCGGCCACCTGGGACAGGGGAGTTCACCCCTCCACTTT | CASSGHLGQGSSPLHF
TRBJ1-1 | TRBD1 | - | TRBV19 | TGTGCCAGTTCTGACAGGGGATTTTATTCGGCTTTCTTT | CASSDRGFYSAFF
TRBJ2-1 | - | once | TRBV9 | TGTGCCAGCAGCCCTCAGGGGCGCCCGGCCTCCTACAATGAGCAGTTCTTC | CASSPQGRPASYNEQFF
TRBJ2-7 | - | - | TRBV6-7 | TGTGCCAGCAGTTACTCGGAGTGCGAGCAGTACTTC | CASSYSECEQYF
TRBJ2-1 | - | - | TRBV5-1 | TGCGCCAGCAGTGGGGGGGACACCATTTACAATGAGCAGTTCTTC | CASSGGDTIYNEQFF
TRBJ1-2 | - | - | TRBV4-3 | TGCGCCAGCAGCCAAGCCGACCGGGACACCGACGTCTATGGCTACACCTTC | CASSQADRDTDVYGYTF
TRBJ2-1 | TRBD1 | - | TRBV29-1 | TGCAGCGTAGGACAGGGGACGCCCAATGAGCAGTTCTTC | CSVGQGTPNEQFF
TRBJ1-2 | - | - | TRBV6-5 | TGTGCCAGCAGCTCCGGGGGGGTCTATGGCTACACCTTC | CASSSGGVYGYTF
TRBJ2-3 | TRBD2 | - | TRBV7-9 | TGTGCCAGCAGCTTATCGGGACTAGCGGCGACAGATACGCAGTATTTT | CASSLSGLAATDTQYF
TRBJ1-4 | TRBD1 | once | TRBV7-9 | TGTGCCAGCGGAACAGGGGCGGGGAGAACTAATGAAAAACTGTTTTTT | CASGTGAGRTNEKLFF
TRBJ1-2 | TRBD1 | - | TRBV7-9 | TGTGCCAGCAGCTTAGGACAGGGCACTAACTATGGCTACACCTTC | CASSLGQGTNYGYTF
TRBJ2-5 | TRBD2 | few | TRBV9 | TGTGCCAGCAGCTCCAGTCCGGCTAGCGGGGGGTTGGAGACCCAGTACTTC | CASSSSPASGGLETQYF
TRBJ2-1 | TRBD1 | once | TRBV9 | TGTGCCAGCAGCGTAGGGGTGGGACAGGGGGCAGGAGTGGTCAACAATGAGCAGTTCTTC | CASSVGVGQGAGVVNNEQFF
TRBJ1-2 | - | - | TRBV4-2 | TGTGCCAGCAGCCAAGTGGGGCAGGGTGGGGATGGCTACACCTTC | CASSQVGQGGDGYTF
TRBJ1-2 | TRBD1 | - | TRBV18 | TGTGCCAGCTCACTGGGACAGGTCGACGATGGCTACACCTTC | CASSLGQVDDGYTF
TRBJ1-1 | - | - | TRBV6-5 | TGTGCCAGCAGGACGGGACATGTGAACACTGAAGCTTTCTTT | CASRTGHVNTEAFF
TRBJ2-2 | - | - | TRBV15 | TGTGCCACCACGGCGACAGACGCCGGGGAGCTGTTTTTT | CATTATDAGELFF
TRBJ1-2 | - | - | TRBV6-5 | TGTGCCAGCAGAAGCCCCGGGGATCATAATGGCTACACCTTC | CASRSPGDHNGYTF
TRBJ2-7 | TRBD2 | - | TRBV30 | TGTGCCTGGAGTAGCGGGAGGGGCTCGTACGAGCAGTACTTC | CAWSSGRGSYEQYF
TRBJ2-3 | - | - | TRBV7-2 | TGTGCCAGCAGCTTTCCGGCGGGCACAGATACGCAGTATTTT | CASSFPAGTDTQYF
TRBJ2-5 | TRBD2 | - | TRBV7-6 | TGTGCCAGCAGCTCCCTAGCGGGAGGGCGCCAAGAGACCCAGTACTTC | CASSSLAGGRQETQYF
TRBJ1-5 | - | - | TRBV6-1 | TGTGCCAGCAGTGTAACAGGGCGACAGCCCCAGCATTTT | CASSVTGRQPQHF
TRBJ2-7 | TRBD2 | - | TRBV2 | TGTGCCAGCAGCGGGACTAGGGTGGTCTACGAGCAGTACTTC | CASSGTRVVYEQYF
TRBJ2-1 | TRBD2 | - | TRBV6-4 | TGTGCCAGCAGTGACTCGAATAGCGGGAGCAATGAGCAGTTCTTC | CASSDSNSGSNEQFF
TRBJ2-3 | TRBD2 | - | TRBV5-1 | TGCGCCAGCAGCAAAGGACTAGCGGGGGGGAGCACAGATACGCAGTATTTT | CASSKGLAGGSTDTQYF
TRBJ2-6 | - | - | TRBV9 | TGTGCCAGCAGCCCCGTCTCTGGGGCCAACGTCCTGACTTTC | CASSPVSGANVLTF
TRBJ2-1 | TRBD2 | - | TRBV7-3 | TGTGCCAGCAGCTCCCCCCGGCTAGCGGGAGGCGGGGCGGGTTACAATGAGCAGTTCTTC | CASSSPRLAGGGAGYNEQFF
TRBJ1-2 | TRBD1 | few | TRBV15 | TGTGCCACCACTGTTGATGAGGACAGGTACTATGGCTACACCTTC | CATTVDEDRYYGYTF
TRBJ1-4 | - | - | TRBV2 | TGTGCCAGCAGTGAAGTGGGTGTTAGGGGTTCTAATGAAAAACTGTTTTTT | CASSEVGVRGSNEKLFF
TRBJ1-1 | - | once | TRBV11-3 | TGTGCCAGCAGCTTAGATTCTATGAACACTGAAGCTTTCTTT | CASSLDSMNTEAFF
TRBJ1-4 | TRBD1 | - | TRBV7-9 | TGTGCCAGCAGCTCAGCCGGGACAGGGGTAGAAAAACTGTTTTTT | CASSSAGTGVEKLFF
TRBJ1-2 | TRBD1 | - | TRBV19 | TGTGCCGTCCGGGACAGGGGTGATCTGGGCTATGGCTACACCTTC | CAVRDRGDLGYGYTF
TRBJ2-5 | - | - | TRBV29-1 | TGCAGCGTTGTTCCCGGACACCAGCAAGAGACCCAGTACTTC | CSVVPGHQQETQYF
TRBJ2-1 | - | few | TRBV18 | TGTGCCAGCTCACCACATGTTGAGGGTCTACAGTTCTTC | CASSPHVEGLQFF
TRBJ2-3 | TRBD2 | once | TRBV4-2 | TGTGCCAGCAGCTCACGAGGCGGGGGGATAACTAGCACAGATACGCAGTATTTT | CASSSRGGGITSTDTQYF
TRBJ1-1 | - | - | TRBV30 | TGTGCCTGGAGTGTGCGGAACACTGAAGCTTTCTTT | CAWSVRNTEAFF
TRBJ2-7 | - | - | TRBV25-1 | TGTGCCAGCAGTGCTGACAACTCCTACGAGCAGTACTTC | CASSADNSYEQYF